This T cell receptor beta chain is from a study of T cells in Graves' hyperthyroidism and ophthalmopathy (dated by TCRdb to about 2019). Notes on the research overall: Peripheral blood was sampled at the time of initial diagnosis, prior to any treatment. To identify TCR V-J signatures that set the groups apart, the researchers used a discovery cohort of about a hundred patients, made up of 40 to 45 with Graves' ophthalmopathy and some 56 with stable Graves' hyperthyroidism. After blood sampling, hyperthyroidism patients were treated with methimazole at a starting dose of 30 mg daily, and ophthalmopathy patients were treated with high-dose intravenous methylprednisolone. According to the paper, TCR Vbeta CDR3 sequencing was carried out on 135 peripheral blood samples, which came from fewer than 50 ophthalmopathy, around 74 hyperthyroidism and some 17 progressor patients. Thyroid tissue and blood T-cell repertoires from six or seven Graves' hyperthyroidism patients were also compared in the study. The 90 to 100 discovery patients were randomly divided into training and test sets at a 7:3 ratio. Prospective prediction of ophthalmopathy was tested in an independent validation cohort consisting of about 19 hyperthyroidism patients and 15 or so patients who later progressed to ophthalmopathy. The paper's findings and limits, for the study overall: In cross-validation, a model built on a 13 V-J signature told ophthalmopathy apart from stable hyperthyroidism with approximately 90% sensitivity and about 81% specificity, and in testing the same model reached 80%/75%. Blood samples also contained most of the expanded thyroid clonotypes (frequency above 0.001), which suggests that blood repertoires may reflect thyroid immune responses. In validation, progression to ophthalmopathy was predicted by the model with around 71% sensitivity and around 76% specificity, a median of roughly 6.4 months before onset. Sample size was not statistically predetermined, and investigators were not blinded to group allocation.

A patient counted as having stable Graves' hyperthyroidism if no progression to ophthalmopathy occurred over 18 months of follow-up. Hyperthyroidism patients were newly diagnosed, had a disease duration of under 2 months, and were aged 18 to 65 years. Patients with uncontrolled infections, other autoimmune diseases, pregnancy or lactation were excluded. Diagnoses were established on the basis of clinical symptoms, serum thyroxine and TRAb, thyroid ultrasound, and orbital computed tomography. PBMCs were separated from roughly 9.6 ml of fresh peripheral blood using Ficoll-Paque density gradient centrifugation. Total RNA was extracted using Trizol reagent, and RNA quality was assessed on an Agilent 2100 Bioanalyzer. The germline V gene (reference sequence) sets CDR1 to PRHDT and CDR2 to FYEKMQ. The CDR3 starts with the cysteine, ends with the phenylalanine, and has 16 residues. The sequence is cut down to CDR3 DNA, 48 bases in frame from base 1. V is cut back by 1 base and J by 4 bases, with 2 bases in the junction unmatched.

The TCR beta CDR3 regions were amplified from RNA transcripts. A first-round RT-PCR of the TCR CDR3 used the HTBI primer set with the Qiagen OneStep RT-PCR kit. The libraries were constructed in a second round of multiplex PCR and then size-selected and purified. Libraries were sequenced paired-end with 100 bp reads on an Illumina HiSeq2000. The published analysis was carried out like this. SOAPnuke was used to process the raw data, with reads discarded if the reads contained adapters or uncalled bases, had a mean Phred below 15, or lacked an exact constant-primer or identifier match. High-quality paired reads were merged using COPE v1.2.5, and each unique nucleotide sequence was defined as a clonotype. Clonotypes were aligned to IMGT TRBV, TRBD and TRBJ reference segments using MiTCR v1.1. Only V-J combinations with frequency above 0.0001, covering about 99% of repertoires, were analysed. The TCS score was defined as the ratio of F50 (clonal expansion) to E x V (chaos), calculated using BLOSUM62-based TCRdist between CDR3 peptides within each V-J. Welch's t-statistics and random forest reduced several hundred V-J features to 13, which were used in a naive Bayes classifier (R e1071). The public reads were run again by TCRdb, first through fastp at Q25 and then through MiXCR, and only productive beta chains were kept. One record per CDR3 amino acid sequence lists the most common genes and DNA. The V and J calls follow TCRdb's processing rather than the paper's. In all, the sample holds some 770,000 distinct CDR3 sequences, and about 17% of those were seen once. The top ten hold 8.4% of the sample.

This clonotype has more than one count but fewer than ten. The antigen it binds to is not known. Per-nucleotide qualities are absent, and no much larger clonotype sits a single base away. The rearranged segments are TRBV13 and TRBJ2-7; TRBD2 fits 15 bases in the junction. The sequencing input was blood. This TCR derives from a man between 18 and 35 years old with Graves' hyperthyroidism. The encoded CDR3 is CASSLEGLAGGYEQYF. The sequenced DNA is TGTGCCAGCAGCTTAGAGGGACTAGCGGGAGGATACGAGCAGTACTTC.